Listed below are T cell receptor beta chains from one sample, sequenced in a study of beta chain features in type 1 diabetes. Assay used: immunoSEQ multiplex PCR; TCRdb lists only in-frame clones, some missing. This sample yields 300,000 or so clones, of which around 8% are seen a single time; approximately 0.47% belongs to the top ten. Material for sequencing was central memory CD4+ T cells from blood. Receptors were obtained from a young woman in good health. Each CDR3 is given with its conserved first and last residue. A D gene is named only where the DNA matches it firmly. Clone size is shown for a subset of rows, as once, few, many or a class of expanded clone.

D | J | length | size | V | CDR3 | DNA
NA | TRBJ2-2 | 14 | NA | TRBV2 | CASNSLTNTGELFF | TGTGCCAGCAACAGCTTAACGAACACCGGGGAGCTGTTTTTT
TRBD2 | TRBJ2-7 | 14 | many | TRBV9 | CASSVMTSEYEQYF | TGTGCCAGCAGCGTCATGACTAGCGAGTACGAGCAGTACTTC
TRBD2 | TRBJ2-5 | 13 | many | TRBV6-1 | CASSVSGRETQYF | TGTGCCAGCAGCGTTAGCGGGAGAGAGACCCAGTACTTC
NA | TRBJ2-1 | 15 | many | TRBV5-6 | CASSFRGHSYNEQFF | TGTGCCAGCAGCTTCAGGGGTCACTCCTACAATGAGCAGTTCTTC
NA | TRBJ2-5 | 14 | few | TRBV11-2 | CASSQFRGSETQYF | TGTGCCAGCAGCCAATTTAGGGGTAGTGAGACCCAGTACTTC
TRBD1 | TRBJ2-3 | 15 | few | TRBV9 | CASSVRTGSTDTQYF | TGTGCCAGCAGCGTAAGGACAGGTAGCACAGATACGCAGTATTTT
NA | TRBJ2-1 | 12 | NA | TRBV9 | CASSANYNEQFF | TGTGCCAGCAGCGCTAACTACAATGAGCAGTTCTTC
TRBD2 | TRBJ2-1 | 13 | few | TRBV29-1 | CSVVTSGYNEQFF | TGCAGCGTTGTGACTAGCGGGTACAATGAGCAGTTCTTC
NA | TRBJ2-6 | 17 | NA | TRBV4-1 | CASSQGLATAGANVLTF | TGCGCCAGCAGCCAAGGCCTGGCGACAGCTGGGGCCAACGTCCTGACTTTC
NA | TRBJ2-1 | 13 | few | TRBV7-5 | CASSPQQGKEQFF | TGTGCCAGCAGCCCCCAACAGGGAAAGGAGCAGTTCTTC
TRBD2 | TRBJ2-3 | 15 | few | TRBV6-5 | CASSPGTSGADTQYF | TGTGCCAGCAGTCCCGGGACTAGCGGGGCAGATACGCAGTATTTT
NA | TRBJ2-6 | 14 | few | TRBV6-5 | CASRSGFGANVLTF | TGTGCCAGCAGGTCAGGTTTTGGGGCCAACGTCCTGACTTTC
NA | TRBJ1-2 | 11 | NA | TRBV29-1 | CSVGQEYGYTF | TGCAGCGTTGGGCAGGAGTATGGCTACACCTTC
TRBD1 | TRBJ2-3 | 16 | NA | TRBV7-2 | CASSLGGQGAGDTQYF | TGTGCCAGCAGCTTAGGAGGACAGGGGGCTGGAGATACGCAGTATTTT
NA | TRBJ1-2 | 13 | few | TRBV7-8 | CASSQYLNYGYTF | TGTGCCAGCAGCCAGTACCTTAACTATGGCTACACCTTC
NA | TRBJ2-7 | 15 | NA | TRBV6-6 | CASSDRARSSYEQYF | TGTGCCAGCAGTGACCGGGCCCGGAGCTCCTACGAGCAGTACTTC
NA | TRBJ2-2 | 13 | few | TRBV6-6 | CASSVTGTGELFF | TGTGCCAGCAGTGTCACAGGGACCGGGGAGCTGTTTTTT
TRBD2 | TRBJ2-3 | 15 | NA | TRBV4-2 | CASSHLAGSTDTQYF | TGTGCCAGCAGCCATCTAGCGGGGAGCACAGATACGCAGTATTTT
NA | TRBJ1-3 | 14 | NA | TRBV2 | CASSEGGSGNTIYF | TGTGCCAGCAGCGAAGGGGGTTCTGGAAACACCATATATTTT
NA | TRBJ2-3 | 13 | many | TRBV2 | CASPARDQDTQYF | TGTGCCAGCCCTGCGCGGGATCAAGATACGCAGTATTTT
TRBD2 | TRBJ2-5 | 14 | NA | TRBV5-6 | CASSSSRLAGTQYF | TGTGCCAGCAGCTCCTCTAGACTAGCCGGGACCCAGTACTTC
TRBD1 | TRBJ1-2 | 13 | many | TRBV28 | CASSDRAPYGYTF | TGTGCCAGCAGCGACAGGGCCCCCTATGGCTACACCTTC
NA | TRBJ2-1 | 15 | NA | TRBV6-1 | CASRTEPRNYNEQFF | TGTGCCAGCAGGACAGAACCTCGTAACTACAATGAGCAGTTCTTC
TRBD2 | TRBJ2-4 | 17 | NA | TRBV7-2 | CASSLELAGGTKNIQYF | TGTGCCAGCAGCTTAGAACTAGCGGGAGGTACTAAAAACATTCAGTACTTC
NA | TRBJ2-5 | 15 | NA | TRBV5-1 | CASSTQQGRAETQYF | TGCGCCAGCAGCACTCAACAGGGGAGGGCAGAGACCCAGTACTTC
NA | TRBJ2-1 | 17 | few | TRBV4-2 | CASSQDRRGGLGNEQFF | TGTGCCAGCAGCCAGGACAGGAGGGGGGGGCTGGGCAATGAGCAGTTCTTC
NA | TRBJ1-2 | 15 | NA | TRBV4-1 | CASSQHGQRINGYTF | TGCGCCAGCAGCCAACATGGACAGCGTATAAATGGCTACACCTTC
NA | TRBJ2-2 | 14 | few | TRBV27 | CASSPGGRTGELFF | TGTGCCAGCAGTCCCGGAGGTCGGACCGGGGAGCTGTTTTTT
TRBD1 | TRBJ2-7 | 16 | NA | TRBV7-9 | CASSFADRGSFYEQYF | TGTGCCAGCAGCTTCGCGGACAGGGGATCTTTCTACGAGCAGTACTTC
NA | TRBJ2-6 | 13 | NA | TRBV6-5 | CATLRSGANVLTF | TGTGCCACCCTGAGAAGTGGGGCCAACGTCCTGACTTTC
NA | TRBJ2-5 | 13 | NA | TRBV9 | CASSVEQVGTQYF | TGTGCCAGCAGCGTAGAACAGGTTGGGACCCAGTACTTC
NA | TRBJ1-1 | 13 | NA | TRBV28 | CASSLNIHTEAFF | TGTGCCAGCAGTTTAAACATCCACACTGAAGCTTTCTTT
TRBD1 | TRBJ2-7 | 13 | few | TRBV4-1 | CASSGTGRYEQYF | TGCGCCAGCAGCGGGACAGGGCGATACGAGCAGTACTTC
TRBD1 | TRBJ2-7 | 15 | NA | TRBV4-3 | CASSQAGQASYEQYF | TGCGCCAGCAGCCAAGCGGGACAGGCCTCCTACGAGCAGTACTTC
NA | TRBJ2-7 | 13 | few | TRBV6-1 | CASSVLRSYEQYF | TGTGCCAGCAGCGTGTTACGCTCCTACGAGCAGTACTTC
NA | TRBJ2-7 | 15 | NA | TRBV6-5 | CASSYLDSQPYEQYF | TGTGCCAGCAGTTACTTGGACTCCCAACCCTACGAGCAGTACTTC
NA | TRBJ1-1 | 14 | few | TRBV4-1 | CASSQANGGTEAFF | TGCGCCAGCAGCCAAGCGAATGGAGGGACTGAAGCTTTCTTT
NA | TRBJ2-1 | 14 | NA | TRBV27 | CASTPSPHYNEQFF | TGTGCCAGCACTCCGTCCCCCCACTACAATGAGCAGTTCTTC
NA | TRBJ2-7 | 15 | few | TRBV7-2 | CASSPRARDDGEQYF | TGTGCCAGCAGCCCTCGGGCTCGGGATGACGGCGAGCAGTACTTC
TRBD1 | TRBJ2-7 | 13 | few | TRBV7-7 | CASSLDRGDEQYF | TGTGCTAGCAGCTTAGACAGGGGTGATGAGCAGTACTTC
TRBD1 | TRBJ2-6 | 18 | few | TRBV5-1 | CASSPGTGGYTGANVLTF | TGCGCCAGCAGCCCAGGGACAGGGGGCTATACTGGGGCCAACGTCCTGACTTTC